This T cell receptor (beta chain) comes out of a study of breast tumors, draining lymph nodes, adjacent tissues. This clonotype was detected only a few times. The target antigen is unknown. Looked up from germline, CDR1 is MDHEN and CDR2 is SYDVKM. This CDR3 comprises 15 residues. V dropped 8 bases and J dropped 0; count of bases not matched to a gene: 5. Samples came from axillary lymph nodes draining the breast cancer. MiXCR, applied by TCRdb to the multiplex PCR reads, yields one record per CDR3 protein. The sample includes about 200,000 distinct CDR3 sequences, 30% to 35% of them seen just once. Study-level findings and limits: That most tumor T cells come from lymph nodes remained unproven. The data were judged consistent with most tumor T cells coming from lymph node and expanding in tumor. Tumor repertoires ranked between lymph nodes and nontumor tissue in diversity, with V and J gene preferences.

This sequence originates from a female donor with breast cancer. Some clones in this sample may be carry-over from other donors' samples. Source material: axillary lymph node tissue. This chain connects TRBV28 to TRBJ2-5; 11 bases fit TRBD2. The CDR3 DNA is TGTGCCAGCGGACCTAGCGGGAGGCACCAAGAGACCCAGTACTTC. Its translation is CASGPSGRHQETQYF.